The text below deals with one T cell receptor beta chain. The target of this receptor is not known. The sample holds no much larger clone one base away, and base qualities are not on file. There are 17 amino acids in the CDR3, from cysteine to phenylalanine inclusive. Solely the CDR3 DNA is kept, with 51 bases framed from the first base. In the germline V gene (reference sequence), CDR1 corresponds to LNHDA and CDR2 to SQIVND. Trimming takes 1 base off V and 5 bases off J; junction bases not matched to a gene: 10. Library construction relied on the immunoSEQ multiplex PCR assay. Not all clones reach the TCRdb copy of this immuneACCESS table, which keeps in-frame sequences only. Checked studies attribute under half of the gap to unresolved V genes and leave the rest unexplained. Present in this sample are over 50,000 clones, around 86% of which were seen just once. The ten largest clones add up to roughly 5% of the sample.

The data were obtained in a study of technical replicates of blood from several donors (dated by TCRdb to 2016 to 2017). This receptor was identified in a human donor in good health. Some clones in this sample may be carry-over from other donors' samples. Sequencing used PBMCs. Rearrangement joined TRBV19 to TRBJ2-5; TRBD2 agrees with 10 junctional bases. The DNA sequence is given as TGTGCCAGTAGTATAGGGCCAGCGGGAGGGTCCAGGGAGACCCAGTACTTC. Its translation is CASSIGPAGGSRETQYF.